The subject of this entry is one TCR beta chain. Data came from immunoSEQ multiplex PCR; TCRdb stores just in-frame clones and leaves some out. This table holds approximately 70,000 clones, over 85% found once. The V gene end was trimmed by 6 bases and the J gene end by 10 bases; junction bases not matched to a gene: 9. This CDR3 spans 14 amino acids. Per the germline V gene, CDR1 is SNHLY and CDR2 is FYNNEI. Documented time point: newly diagnosed, previously untreated cHL patient sample. This record comes from a study of PD-1 blockade in classical Hodgkin lymphoma. Sequencing was done on a sample of peripheral blood mononuclear cells (PBMCs). The clonotype was recovered from a human donor with classical Hodgkin lymphoma. The chain combines TRBV2 with TRBJ1-4, with 9 nucleotides matching TRBD1. CDR3 sequence reads: CASSYGQGRGKLFF. The DNA of the CDR3 is TGTGCCAGCAGCTATGGACAGGGGCGAGGAAAACTGTTTTTT.